This TCR beta chain was retrieved from a study of control samples from healthy donors and cancer patients. The CDR3 has 12 amino acids. V lost 5 bases to trimming and J lost 6 bases; unmatched junction nucleotides: 3. From germline, CDR1 is SEHNR and CDR2 FQNEAQ (reference sequence). Clones were sequenced by immunoSEQ multiplex PCR, and TCRdb holds only the in-frame ones, with some missing. The table lists 68,000 or so clones, approximately 86% of them singletons. The chain couples TRBV7-9 to TRBJ2-7, with TRBD1 matching 8 bases. Sample: blood. The sequence came from a man between 60 and 75 years old in good health. The CDR3 here is CASSADRGEQYF. The CDR3, as DNA: TGTGCCAGCAGCGCAGACAGGGGCGAGCAGTACTTC. The full variable domain, completed using reference TRBV7-9 and TRBJ2-7, is DTGVSQNPRHKITKRGQNVTFRCDPISEHNRLYWYRQTLGQGPEFLTYFQNEAQLEKSRLLSDRFSAERPKGSFSTLEIQRTEQGDSAMYLCASSADRGEQYFGPGTRLTVT.